The 25 T cell receptor beta chains given below trace back to one sample, sequenced in a study of blood T cell repertoires in COVID-19. Clones were sequenced by immunoSEQ multiplex PCR, and TCRdb holds only the in-frame ones, with some missing. The data show hundreds of thousands of clones, 82% seen once. Material for sequencing was peripheral blood. The receptors come from a woman aged 60-75 years with active or convalescent COVID-19.

The chain employs TRBV29-1 and TRBJ2-1, with 12 positions matching TRBD2. The germline CDR1 and CDR2 sequences are SQVTM and ANQGSEA. The CDR3 length is 15 residues. Germline trimming cut 3 bases from V and 4 bases from J; bases unmatched to any gene: 4. The CDR3: CSVEPSGGAYNEQFF. The CDR3 DNA sequence: TGCAGCGTTGAGCCTAGCGGGGGGGCGTACAATGAGCAGTTCTTC.

The chain joins TRBV30 to TRBJ1-6; TRBD1 aligns across 8 bases. Germline CDR1 is GTSNPN and CDR2 is SVGIG (reference sequence). The CDR3 consists of 18 residues. Unmatched junction bases numbered 8, after V lost 0 bases and J lost 1 base. CDR3 nucleotide sequence: TGTGCCTGGAGTGTTTTTGCAGGGGGCACATCCTATAATTCACCCCTCCACTTT. Its translation: CAWSVFAGGTSYNSPLHF.

The rearrangement uses TRBV7-9 and TRBJ1-4; TRBD1 is a possible D gene (5 bases). CDR1 and CDR2 from the germline V gene are SEHNR and FQNEAQ (reference sequence). The CDR3 is 13 residues long. Trimming pared 10 bases from V and 8 bases from J, leaving 17 bases between. DNA for the CDR3: TGTGCCACCACCCCCGGTACAGGCGAAAAACTGTTTTTT. Its protein product is CATTPGTGEKLFF.

The chain recombines TRBV18 with TRBJ2-3; TRBD2 agrees at 7 bases. Germline CDR1 reads KGHSH; CDR2 reads LQKENI. The CDR3 loop spans 15 amino acids. With V trimmed by 0 bases and J by 6 bases, 6 bases remained unmatched. The CDR3 nucleotides read TGTGCCAGCTCACCACCCGGACTAGGTAGGGATACGCAGTATTTT. Protein product: CASSPPGLGRDTQYF.

The chain recombines TRBV14 with TRBJ1-3; a possible D gene is TRBD1 (6 bases). CDR3 length: 16 amino acids. Trimming stripped 4 bases from V and 2 bases from J, with 15 bases between. Germline V gene data show CDR1 as SGHDN and CDR2 as FVKESK. Here the CDR3 reads CASSRSRGIAGNTIYF. DNA for the CDR3: TGTGCCAGCAGCCGCAGCAGGGGCATCGCTGGAAACACCATATATTTT.

The rearrangement links TRBV19 to TRBJ2-3, with 7 nucleotides matching TRBD1. Germline values: CDR1 LNHDA, CDR2 SQIVND (reference sequence). V lost 3 bases and J lost 4; bases outside the gene matches: 1. The length of the CDR3 is 13 residues. CDR3 coding DNA: TGTGCCAGTAGTATTGACAGGGCAGATACGCAGTATTTT. Translation: CASSIDRADTQYF.

With regard to this clone: Other DNA sequences from this sample encode an identical CDR3 as well. The chain links TRBV6-5 to TRBJ1-5, with D unclear. Germline V gene data show CDR1 as MNHEY and CDR2 as SVGAGI. This CDR3 has 13 amino acids. V lost 4 bases to trimming and J lost 4 bases, with 8 bases between them. The CDR3 here is CASSSRGNQPQHF. The CDR3 DNA reads TGTGCCAGCAGTTCGCGCGGGAATCAGCCCCAGCATTTT.

The chain couples TRBV5-1 to TRBJ1-1; 7 nucleotides line up with TRBD1. J lost 7 bases, V lost 0 bases, and 6 bases had no gene match. In germline, CDR1 is SGHRS, CDR2 YFSETQ. The CDR3 has 14 amino acids. Here the CDR3 DNA reads TGCGCCAGCAGCTTGGGACAGGGAGGTGATGAAGCTTTCTTT. This codes for CASSLGQGGDEAFF.

The chain uses TRBV7-9 and TRBJ1-3; no firm D call. V was pared by 0 bases and J by 0 bases, with 3 bases between. Germline V gene data show CDR1 as SEHNR and CDR2 as FQNEAQ (reference sequence). CDR3 size: 14 residues. CDR3 bases: TGTGCCAGCAGCTTAGCCAACTCTGGAAACACCATATATTTT. Amino acids: CASSLANSGNTIYF.

This clone turned up a few times. This chain connects TRBV11-2 to TRBJ2-5; D is unclear. Per the germline V gene, CDR1 is SGHAT and CDR2 is FQNNGV. V lost 1 base and J lost 5, with 8 bases in between. This CDR3 comprises 13 residues. CDR3 in amino acids: CASSLGPEETQYF. The CDR3 DNA reads as TGTGCCAGCAGCTTAGGACCGGAGGAGACCCAGTACTTC.

The chain recombines TRBV12-3 or TRBV12-4 with TRBJ1-3; perhaps TRBD1 as D (5 bases). Trimming shortened V by 11 bases and J by 0 bases, and 11 bases separated the two germline ends. The CDR3 length is 13 residues. This CDR3 reads CAARDLSGNTIYF. CDR3 nucleotides: TGTGCCGCGCGGGACCTCTCTGGAAACACCATATATTTT.

The chain employs TRBV29-1 and TRBJ2-2, with 8 bases identical to TRBD1. This CDR3 contains 13 residues. The germline gives CDR1 SQVTM, CDR2 ANQGSEA. V lost 3 bases and J lost 9; bases outside the gene matches: 6. The CDR3 nucleotides are TGCAGCGTTGAGGACAGGGCCGGGCGGGAGCTGTTTTTT. Its protein product is CSVEDRAGRELFF.

V is TRBV15 and J is TRBJ2-5, with no clear D. The germline CDR1 and CDR2 sequences are LNHNV and YYDKDF (reference sequence). This CDR3 has 13 amino acids. Trimming removed 0 bases from V and 5 bases from J, with 7 bases in between. Written as DNA, the CDR3 is TGTGCCACCAGCAGAGATATCGGGGAGACCCAGTACTTC. It encodes CATSRDIGETQYF.

This clone was seen once. The CDR3 loop reads CASSFSVRANYGYTF. The CDR3 DNA is TGTGCCAGCAGCTTTAGCGTCAGAGCTAACTATGGCTACACCTTC. The chain is built from TRBV5-5 and TRBJ1-2; the D is unclear. Germline-derived CDR1 and CDR2 are SGHKS and YYEKEE (reference sequence). V was shortened by 2 bases and J by 0 bases, with 11 bases between the two germline ends. The CDR3 contains 15 residues.

This clone has only one observation. The CDR3 sequence: CASHSWGYTF. In nucleotides, the CDR3 is TGCGCCAGTCACTCGTGGGGCTACACCTTC. The chain joins TRBV5-1 to TRBJ1-2; D not resolved. CDR3 length equals 10 residues. CDR1 is SGHRS, CDR2 YFSETQ, per germline. V was trimmed by 8 bases and J by 8 bases, leaving 10 bases between them.

In its sample, this clone was seen a few times. V usage is TRBV5-1 and J usage is TRBJ1-3; tentative D call: TRBD1 (6 bases). CDR3 size: 16 residues. Germline values: CDR1 SGHRS, CDR2 YFSETQ. V was clipped by 0 bases and J by 0 bases, with 10 bases between them. This CDR3 reads CASSLGGRTSGNTIYF. CDR3 sequence (DNA): TGCGCCAGCAGCTTGGGGGGGCGAACCTCTGGAAACACCATATATTTT.

This rearrangement joins TRBV18 to TRBJ2-1, with 8 nucleotides matching TRBD1. Germline CDR1 and CDR2: KGHSH and LQKENI. Germline trimming cut 3 bases from V and 7 bases from J; bases unmatched to any gene: 8. CDR3 length: 15 residues. The CDR3 region is CASSPVDRESNEQFF. In DNA, the CDR3 is TGTGCCAGCTCACCTGTGGACAGGGAGAGTAATGAGCAGTTCTTC. Combining the CDR3 with reference TRBV18 and TRBJ2-1 gives the whole variable domain NAGVMQNPRHLVRRRGQEARLRCSPMKGHSHVYWYRQLPEEGLKFMVYLQKENIIDESGMPKERFSAEFPKEGPSILRIQQVVRGDSAAYFCASSPVDRESNEQFFGPGTRLTVL.

This clone was seen only a few times. The CDR3 sequence is CASSIGYRPGIRNEKLFF. CDR3 coding DNA: TGTGCCAGTAGTATTGGTTATCGGCCAGGCATCCGAAATGAAAAACTGTTTTTT. The chain carries TRBV19 and TRBJ1-4, with D uncertain. The length of the CDR3 is 18 residues. V lost 3 bases to trimming and J lost 5 bases, with 22 bases between them. The germline CDR1 and CDR2 sequences are LNHDA and SQIVND (reference sequence).

The rearrangement links TRBV7-9 to TRBJ1-1; D is undetermined. The CDR3 loop spans 12 amino acids. Germline V gene sequence: CDR1 SEHNR, CDR2 FQNEAQ (reference sequence). Trimming cost V 5 bases and J 4 bases, with 8 bases left between them. This CDR3 reads CASSPVSTEAFF. Written as DNA, the CDR3 is TGTGCCAGCAGCCCTGTGTCCACTGAAGCTTTCTTT.

This chain uses TRBV12-3 or TRBV12-4 with TRBJ1-6; 8 bases are a match to TRBD1. Trimming took 5 bases from V and 9 from J; bases not matched to a gene: 3. The CDR3 sequence is 13 residues long. The CDR3 region is CASSPGGGSPLHF. In DNA form, the CDR3 reads TGTGCCAGCAGTCCAGGGGGCGGTTCACCCCTCCACTTT.

The gene calls are TRBV19 and TRBJ2-3; perhaps TRBD2 as D (5 bases). Looked up from germline, CDR1 is LNHDA and CDR2 is SQIVND (reference sequence). Deletions cut 5 bases from V and 5 bases from J, with 20 bases between. The CDR3 loop spans 16 amino acids. CDR3 residues: CASSSRASLRGDTQYF. The CDR3 nucleotides read TGTGCCAGTAGTTCCCGGGCTTCCCTCCGGGGAGATACGCAGTATTTT. Full variable domain (rest looked up from reference TRBV19 and TRBJ2-3): DGGITQSPKYLFRKEGQNVTLSCEQNLNHDAMYWYRQDPGQGLRLIYYSQIVNDFQKGDIAEGYSVSREKKESFPLTVTSAQKNPTAFYLCASSSRASLRGDTQYFGPGTRLTVL.

The sample holds one count of this clone. This chain joins TRBV4-1 and TRBJ2-7, with 11 bases matching TRBD2. Germline CDR1 reads MGHRA; CDR2 reads YSYEKL. V lost 3 bases and J lost 3; bases outside the gene matches: 13. This CDR3 has 18 amino acids. The DNA of the CDR3 is TGCGCCAGCAGCCACCCTACTAGCGGGGGTTCCCTAATCTACGAGCAGTACTTC. As protein: CASSHPTSGGSLIYEQYF.

This clone has a handful of counts. The V gene is TRBV10-1, the J gene TRBJ1-2, with 8 bases matching TRBD1. The CDR3 runs 15 residues. Losses at the gene ends were 6 bases for V and 5 bases for J; bases not matched to a gene: 11. The V gene's germline CDR1 is WNHNN and CDR2 SYGVQD (reference sequence). CDR3 loop: CASSAGTGKGYGYTF. The DNA for the CDR3 is TGCGCCAGCAGCGCTGGGACAGGCAAAGGGTATGGCTACACCTTC.

This chain links TRBV28 with TRBJ1-6; 8 bases line up with TRBD1. V dropped 5 bases and J dropped 14; count of bases not matched to a gene: 11. Germline V gene sequence: CDR1 MDHEN, CDR2 SYDVKM. This CDR3 is built from 14 residues. CDR3 bases: TGTGCCAGCAGTCAGGACAGGGTCGAGGGGGCCCTCCACTTT. Translation gives CASSQDRVEGALHF.

The V and J genes are TRBV6-5 and TRBJ2-3; 9 nucleotides agree with TRBD2. The trim removed 6 bases at V and 4 bases at J, leaving 5 bases unmatched. CDR1 MNHEY and CDR2 SVGAGI come from the germline V gene. The CDR3 length is 14 residues. The CDR3 reads CASRTGLASDTQYF. In DNA form, the CDR3 reads TGTGCCAGCAGAACCGGACTAGCGTCAGATACGCAGTATTTT.